This T cell receptor (beta chain) was captured in a study of blood T cell repertoires in COVID-19. The V and J ends lost 4 bases and 6 bases, in that order; junction bases with no gene match: 5. The CDR3 contains 15 residues. CDR1 is WNHNN and CDR2 is SYGVQD in the germline V gene (reference sequence). Original analysis: For nucleated cells, counts were estimated from reference gene primer amplification. The protocol was immunoSEQ multiplex PCR, while the TCRdb copy is restricted to in-frame clones and leaves out a portion. That table supplies the V and J calls and clone size; D and trimming were determined from the DNA. The sample lists under 200,000 clones, roughly 88% seen once, with roughly 2.9% in the top ten.

Specimen: peripheral blood. This receptor was obtained from a woman in her sixties or seventies with acute or convalescent COVID-19. The chain recombines TRBV10-1 with TRBJ2-3; 12 nucleotides match TRBD2. Written as DNA, the CDR3 is TGCGCCAGCAGTGTGTCTAGCGGGGGGGAGGATACGCAGTATTTT. This translates into CASSVSSGGEDTQYF.